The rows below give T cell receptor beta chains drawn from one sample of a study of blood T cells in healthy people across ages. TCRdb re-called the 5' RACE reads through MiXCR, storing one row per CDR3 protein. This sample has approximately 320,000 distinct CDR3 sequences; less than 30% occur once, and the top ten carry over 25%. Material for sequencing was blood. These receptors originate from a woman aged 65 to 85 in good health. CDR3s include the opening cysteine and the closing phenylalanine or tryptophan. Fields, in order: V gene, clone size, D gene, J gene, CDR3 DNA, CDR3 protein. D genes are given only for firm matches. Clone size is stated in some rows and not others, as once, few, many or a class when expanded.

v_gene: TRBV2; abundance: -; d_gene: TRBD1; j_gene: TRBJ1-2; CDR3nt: TGTGCCAGCTTACGGACAGGTGACGATGGCTACACCTTC; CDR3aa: CASLRTGDDGYTF
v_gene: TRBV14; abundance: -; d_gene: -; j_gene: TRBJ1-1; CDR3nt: TGTGCCAGCAGCCATAATCAGGACACTGAAGCTTTCTTT; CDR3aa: CASSHNQDTEAFF
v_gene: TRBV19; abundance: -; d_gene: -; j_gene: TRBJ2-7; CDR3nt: TGTGCCAGTAGTATGGTCCAGGGTTACCACGAGCAGTACTTC; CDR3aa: CASSMVQGYHEQYF
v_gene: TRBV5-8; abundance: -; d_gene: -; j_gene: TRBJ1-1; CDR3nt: TGTGCCAGCAAGGTATGGGGGTGGACCGAAGCTTTCTTT; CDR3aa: CASKVWGWTEAFF
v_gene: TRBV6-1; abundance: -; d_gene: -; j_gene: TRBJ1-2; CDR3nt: TGTGCCAGCAGCTACGGGGGGTTTAACTATGGCTACACCTTC; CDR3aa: CASSYGGFNYGYTF
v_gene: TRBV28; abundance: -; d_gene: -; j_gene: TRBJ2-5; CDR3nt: TGTGCCAGCAGATCAACACCACTCCAAGAGACCCAGTACTTC; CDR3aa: CASRSTPLQETQYF
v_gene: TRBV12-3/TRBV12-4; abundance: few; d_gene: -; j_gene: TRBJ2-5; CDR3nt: TGTGCCAGCAGACCGACACATCAAGAGACCCAGTACTTC; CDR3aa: CASRPTHQETQYF
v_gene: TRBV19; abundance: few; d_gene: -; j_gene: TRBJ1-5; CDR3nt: TGTGCCAGTAGTAGGGCCAGGGGCCCCAATCAGCCCCAGCATTTT; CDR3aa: CASSRARGPNQPQHF
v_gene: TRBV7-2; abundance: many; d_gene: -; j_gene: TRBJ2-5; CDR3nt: TGTGCCAGCAGCTTAGCGCGAACTGCGACTTCACTCAGGGAGACCCAGTACTTC; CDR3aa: CASSLARTATSLRETQYF
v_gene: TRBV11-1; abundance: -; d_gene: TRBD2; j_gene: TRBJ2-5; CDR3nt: TGTGCCAGCAGCTTCAGCGGGGAACAAGAGACCCAGTACTTC; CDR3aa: CASSFSGEQETQYF
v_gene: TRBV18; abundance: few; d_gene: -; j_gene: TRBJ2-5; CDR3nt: TGTGCCAGCTCACCAGAGCTAGAGACCCAGTACTTC; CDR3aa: CASSPELETQYF
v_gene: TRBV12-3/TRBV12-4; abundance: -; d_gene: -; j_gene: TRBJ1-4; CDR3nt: TGTGCCAGCAGTTTAGACGGGACACTTGGTGAAAAACTGTTTTTT; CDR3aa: CASSLDGTLGEKLFF
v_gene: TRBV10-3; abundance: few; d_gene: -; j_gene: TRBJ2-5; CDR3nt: TGTGTCATCAGTGAGGGCAAAGCGGCCGAGACCCAGTACTTC; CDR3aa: CVISEGKAAETQYF